This T cell receptor beta chain was captured in a study of blood T cells in healthy people across ages. Study-wide results and caveats: When one million T cells were used, diversity estimates were thought to be underestimates. Roughly linear declines in TCR beta diversity per million T cells occurred with age.

The use of a sample-barcoded 5' primer and a J-beta primer mix characterized a second PCR of roughly 6 to 11 cycles. Every cDNA molecule bore a tag from a template-switch adaptor containing 12 random nucleotides. Using its own MiXCR run on the 5' RACE reads, TCRdb lists one record per CDR3 protein. The table lists fewer than 800,000 distinct CDR3 sequences, about 34% of them singletons, with about 16% in the top ten. With respect to this clonotype: What it recognizes is unknown.

The CDR3 is made up of 13 amino acids. Trimming took off 3 bases at V and 9 bases at J, with 13 bases between the two ends. Germline V gene data show CDR1 as SGHRS and CDR2 as YFSETQ. The sample consisted of blood. The genes are TRBV5-1 and TRBJ2-1, with no clear D. The TCR was taken from an elderly woman in good health. The DNA of the CDR3 is TGCGCCAGCAGCTCCGGACCTCTTGGTGAGCAGTTCTTC. Its protein is CASSSGPLGEQFF.